A single T cell receptor beta chain is shown here with its context. The antigen it binds to is not known. Base qualities are not at hand, and no much larger clone is one base apart. TCR CDR3 regions were amplified from genomic DNA by multiplex PCR using the deep immunoSEQ assay. Extracted genomic DNA from each cell subset was distributed evenly across all wells of several immunoSEQ 96-well plates, and each plate was treated as a replicate. For sorted subsets, approximately 200 ng of genomic DNA, equivalent to about 30,000 T cell genomes, went into each replicate PCR. Purified libraries were quantified with a Qubit 3.0 fluorometer, sized on a Bioanalyzer 2100, and re-quantified with the KAPA Library Quantification kit. Every immunoSEQ 96-well plate was sequenced on a separate single-read 150-cycle Illumina NextSeq 550 flow cell. As for how the authors treated the data: Because the immunoSEQ output held only junctional sequences and lacked quality scores, the filtering could not match the filtering applied to full-length reads. To assign V/J genes and CDR3, sequences were annotated using PyIR, a Python wrapper for IgBLAST v1.9, with IMGT germline references. Reads with weak V/J assignments (E-value above 1e-6), missing CDR3, stop codons, out-of-frame junctions, or ambiguous translated residues were removed. A V3J clonotype was defined by an identical inferred V gene, J gene, and CDR3 amino acid sequence. Percentage overlap between repertoires was computed as shared unique clonotypes divided by the size of the smaller repertoire. Richness of each repertoire was evaluated using RTK rarefaction, the Chao1 estimator, and Recon v2.1 estimates of unobserved clonotypes. For all TCRbeta clonotypes obtained by the gDNA method from a few donors, generation probabilities were computed with OLGA. TCRdb re-hosts the immuneACCESS table, in-frame sequences only. Its copies lack some clones; in the studies checked, an unresolved V gene accounts for under half of them, and the cause for the rest is not known. V, J and clone size reflect that table, while D and trimming were determined from the DNA. A total of roughly 2,000,000 clones appear in this sample, roughly 93% of them only once. The biggest ten clones account for about 1.7% of the sample.

The data originate from a study of shared clonotypes between healthy human individuals (dated by TCRdb to the early 2020s). For the wider study: A couple of women and a few men aged 18 to 49 years were included in the cohort. To increase sequencing depth and limit assay-specific biases, TCR repertoire library preparation and sequencing were carried out by different laboratories using diverse techniques. Per donor, three plates each were used for CD4 naive and CD4 memory, two for CD8 naive, and one for CD8 memory. Per donor, leukapheresis produced somewhere between about 0.85 and 8.9 billion PBMCs. To estimate repertoire size and how much clonotypes are shared between individuals, the study performed deep sequencing of blood TCR repertoires from a handful of healthy adults.

For the CD8 naive samples, CD45RO-negative cells were positively selected for CCR7, yielding a CD45RA+CCR7+ population from which TemRA cells were excluded. Healthy HIV-negative adults with no recently reported acute infections or vaccinations were included as donors. Only Caucasian adults living in Nashville, Tennessee, USA were represented among the donors. Blood was collected by leukapheresis, and PBMCs were isolated by Ficoll-Histopaque density gradient centrifugation and then cryopreserved in liquid nitrogen vapor phase. Purity and quantity of every magnetically sorted T cell population were checked by analytical flow cytometry. Each sorted fraction had its genomic DNA isolated and then quantified by UV absorbance on a Nanodrop 2000c. For CDR1 and CDR2, the germline V gene lists MGHRA and YSYEKL. The CDR3 runs 18 amino acids, cysteine and phenylalanine included. Only CDR3 DNA is held: 54 bases, read in frame from base 1. V has 1 base trimmed and J has 9 bases trimmed; junction bases matching no gene number 13.

What the work shows at the level of the full study, not this receptor alone: Pairwise subsampling indicated that sequencing depth was expected to affect the degree of clonotype sharing among donors. Compared with non-shared clonotypes, the clonotypes found in all four sorted-subset donors had higher generation probabilities. Sampling was limited to blood, and TCR repertoires in tissue likely differ from TCR repertoires in blood. About 5% of naive CD4, roughly 3.5% of naive CD8, roughly 2.4% of memory CD4, and 0.4% of memory CD8 clonotypes were shared across several donors. Because the study included a small number of donors, the genetic and exposure-history diversity represented was limited. Naive subsets generally had larger estimated clonotype richness than memory subsets did. Rarefaction of sorted-subset datasets indicated incomplete sequencing despite the large sequencing depth.

This clonotype was obtained from a man between 18 and 35 years old in good health. Some clones in this sample may be carry-over from other donors' samples. Sequencing was carried out using naive CD8+ T cells from PBMCs. According to the study, the label for this sample's cell subset or site signals: CD45RA+CCR7+. Rearrangement joined TRBV4-1 to TRBJ2-1; 12 central nucleotides agree with TRBD2. At the DNA level, the sequence is TGCGCCAGCAGCCAAGGCCTAGCGGGAGGGCTGGGGTCAGGTGAGCAGTTCTTC. It translates as CASSQGLAGGLGSGEQFF.